The 4 T cell receptor beta chains given below trace back to one sample, sequenced in a study of CXCR3-negative and CXCR3-positive naive CD8 T cells. All TRB cDNA libraries came from 5' RACE performed with UMI labels. From its re-call of the 5' RACE reads, TCRdb lists each CDR3 protein once, without DNA. This table lists some 130,000 distinct CDR3 sequences. Sequencing used naive CXCR3- CD8+ T cells from blood. The sample's subset: CD45RO-CCR7+CD27+CD95- naive CD8+ T cells lacking CXCR3 (TNR3-). These receptors all stem from a human donor in good health. Some clones in this sample may be carry-over from other donors' samples.

The chain carries TRBV29-1 and TRBJ2-7. The CDR3 loop spans 13 amino acids. The V gene's germline CDR1 is SQVTM and CDR2 ANQGSEA. The CDR3 spells CSVEDGVAYEQYF.

The chain joins TRBV7-6 to TRBJ2-7; TCRdb calls TRBD1, which cannot be checked without DNA. The CDR3 length is 13 residues. The germline CDR1 and CDR2 sequences are SGHVS and FNYEAQ. This CDR3 reads CASGLFQGNEQYF. The full variable domain, rest sourced from reference TRBV7-6 and TRBJ2-7, is GAGVSQSPRYKVTKRGQDVALRCDPISGHVSLYWYRQALGQGPEFLTYFNYEAQQDKSGLPNDRFSAERPEGSISTLTIQRTEQRDSAMYRCASGLFQGNEQYFGPGTRLTVT.

CDR3 amino acids: CASSTPHPGSGGAEETQYF. V is TRBV6-2 or TRBV6-3 and J is TRBJ2-5; TCRdb reports TRBD2, a call that lacks DNA to check it against. CDR1 is MNHEY and CDR2 is SVGEGT in the germline V gene. This CDR3 has 19 amino acids.

CDR3 residues: CASSLTSGSADAQYF. The J gene is TRBJ2-3, the V gene TRBV6-5; TCRdb selects TRBD2, and the lack of DNA leaves this call unchecked. Per the germline V gene, CDR1 is MNHEY and CDR2 is SVGAGI. The CDR3 consists of 15 residues.